One TCR beta chain is described in this entry. Trimming cost V 3 bases and J 8 bases, with 10 bases left between them. Germline V lookup: CDR1 DFQATT, CDR2 SNEGSKA (reference sequence). The CDR3 has 11 amino acids. This sample is part of a study of long-term antiretroviral therapy in people with HIV. An immunoSEQ assay, version v3.0, was performed at survey level. Libraries were prepared by immunoSEQ multiplex PCR; TCRdb keeps only in-frame clonotypes and omits some of them. The sample carries 25,000 to 30,000 clones, about four fifths recorded once. The receptor was isolated from a man aged 18 to 30 with HIV. V and J are TRBV20-1 and TRBJ1-1, with D unresolved. The specimen comprised unsorted PBMCs, sampled 0.4 years after starting antiretroviral therapy. This CDR3 reads CSARDPPEAFF. CDR3 coding DNA: TGCAGTGCTAGGGATCCTCCGGAAGCTTTCTTT.